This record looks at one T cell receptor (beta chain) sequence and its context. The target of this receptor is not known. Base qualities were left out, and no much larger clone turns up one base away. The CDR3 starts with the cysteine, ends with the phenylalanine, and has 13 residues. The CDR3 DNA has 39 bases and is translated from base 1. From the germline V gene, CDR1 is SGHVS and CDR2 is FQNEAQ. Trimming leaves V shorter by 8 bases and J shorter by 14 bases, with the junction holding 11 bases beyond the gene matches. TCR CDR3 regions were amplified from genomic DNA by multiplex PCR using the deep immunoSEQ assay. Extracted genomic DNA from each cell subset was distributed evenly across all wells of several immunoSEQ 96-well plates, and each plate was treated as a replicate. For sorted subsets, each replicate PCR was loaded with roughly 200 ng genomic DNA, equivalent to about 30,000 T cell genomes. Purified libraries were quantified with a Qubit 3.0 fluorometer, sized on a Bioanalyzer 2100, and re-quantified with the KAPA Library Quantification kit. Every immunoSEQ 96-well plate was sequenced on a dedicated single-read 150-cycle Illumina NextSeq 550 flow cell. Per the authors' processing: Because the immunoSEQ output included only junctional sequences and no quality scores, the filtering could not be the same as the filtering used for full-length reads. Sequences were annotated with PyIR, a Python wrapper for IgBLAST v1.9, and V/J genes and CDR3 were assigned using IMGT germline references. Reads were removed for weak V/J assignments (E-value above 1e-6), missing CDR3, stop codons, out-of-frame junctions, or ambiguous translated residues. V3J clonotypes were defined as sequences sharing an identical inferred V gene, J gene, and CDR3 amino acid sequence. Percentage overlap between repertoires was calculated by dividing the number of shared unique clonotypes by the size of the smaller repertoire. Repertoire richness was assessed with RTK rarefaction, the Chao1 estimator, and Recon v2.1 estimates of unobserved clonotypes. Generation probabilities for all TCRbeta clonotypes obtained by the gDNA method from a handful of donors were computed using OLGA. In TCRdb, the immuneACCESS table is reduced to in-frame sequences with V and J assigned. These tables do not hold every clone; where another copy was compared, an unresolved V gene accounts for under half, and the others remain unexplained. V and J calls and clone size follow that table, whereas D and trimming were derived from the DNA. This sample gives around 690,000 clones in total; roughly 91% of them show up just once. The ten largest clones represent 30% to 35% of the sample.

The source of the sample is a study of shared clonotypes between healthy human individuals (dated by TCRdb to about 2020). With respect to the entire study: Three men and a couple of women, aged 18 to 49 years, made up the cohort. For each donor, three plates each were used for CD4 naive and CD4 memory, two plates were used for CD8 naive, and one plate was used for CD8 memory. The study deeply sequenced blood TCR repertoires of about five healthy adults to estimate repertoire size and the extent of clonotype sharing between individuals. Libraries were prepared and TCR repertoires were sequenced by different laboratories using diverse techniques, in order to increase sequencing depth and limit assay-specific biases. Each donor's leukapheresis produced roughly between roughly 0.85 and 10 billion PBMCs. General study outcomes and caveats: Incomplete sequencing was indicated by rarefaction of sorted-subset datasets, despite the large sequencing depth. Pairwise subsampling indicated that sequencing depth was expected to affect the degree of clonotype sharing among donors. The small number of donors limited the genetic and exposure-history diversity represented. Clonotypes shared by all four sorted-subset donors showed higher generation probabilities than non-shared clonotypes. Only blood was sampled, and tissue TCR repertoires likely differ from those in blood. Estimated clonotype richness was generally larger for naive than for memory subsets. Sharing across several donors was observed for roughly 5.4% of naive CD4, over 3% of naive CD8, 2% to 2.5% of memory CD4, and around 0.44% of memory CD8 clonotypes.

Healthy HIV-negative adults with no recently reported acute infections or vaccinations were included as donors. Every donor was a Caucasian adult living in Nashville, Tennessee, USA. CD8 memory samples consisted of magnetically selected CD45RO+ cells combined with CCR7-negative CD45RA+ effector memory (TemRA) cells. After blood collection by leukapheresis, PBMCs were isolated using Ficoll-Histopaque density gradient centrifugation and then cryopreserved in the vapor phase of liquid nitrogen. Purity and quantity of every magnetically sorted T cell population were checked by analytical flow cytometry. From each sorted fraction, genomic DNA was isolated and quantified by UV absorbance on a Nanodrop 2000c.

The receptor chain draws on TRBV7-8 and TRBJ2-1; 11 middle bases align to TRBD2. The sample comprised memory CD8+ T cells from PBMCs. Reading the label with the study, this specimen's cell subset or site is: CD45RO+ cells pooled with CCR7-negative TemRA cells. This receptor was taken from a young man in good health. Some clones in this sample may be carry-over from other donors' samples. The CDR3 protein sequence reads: CASSRGGTSGEFF. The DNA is TGTGCCAGCTCCCGGGGGGGGACTAGCGGCGAGTTCTTC.